This is a list of T cell receptor beta chains from one sample in a study of blood T cell repertoires in COVID-19. Assay: immunoSEQ multiplex PCR; the TCRdb copy retains only in-frame clones and omits some. The table shows approximately 93,000 clones, with 87% occurring only once. Material for sequencing was peripheral blood. These TCRs come from a human donor in a cohort sampled during active COVID-19. Each CDR3 is given with its conserved first and last residue. The D gene is left open where the match is weak. Size values are once, few and many counts, or a class for expanded clones, and some rows have none.

d_gene: TRBD2
abundance: -
j_gene: TRBJ2-5
v_gene: TRBV15
CDR3nt: TGTGCCACCAGCAGAATATTAGCGGGACAAGAGACCCAGTACTTC
CDR3aa: CATSRILAGQETQYF

d_gene: -
abundance: -
j_gene: TRBJ2-3
v_gene: TRBV9
CDR3nt: TGTGCCAGCAGCGCCGGGGGAGGATTCACAGATACGCAGTATTTT
CDR3aa: CASSAGGGFTDTQYF

d_gene: -
abundance: -
j_gene: TRBJ2-3
v_gene: TRBV10-1
CDR3nt: TGCGCCAGCAGTGGGGAGATCACAGATACGCAGTATTTT
CDR3aa: CASSGEITDTQYF

d_gene: TRBD1
abundance: -
j_gene: TRBJ1-1
v_gene: TRBV6-5
CDR3nt: TGTGCCAGCAGTAGGACAGGGTCAGGGACTGAAGCTTTCTTT
CDR3aa: CASSRTGSGTEAFF

d_gene: -
abundance: few
j_gene: TRBJ2-3
v_gene: TRBV28
CDR3nt: TGTGCCAGCAGGGACCGGGACTTGGGGGGGGACCAGGGGATATACGCGCAGTATTTT
CDR3aa: CASRDRDLGGDQGIYAQYF

d_gene: -
abundance: -
j_gene: TRBJ2-3
v_gene: TRBV29-1
CDR3nt: TGCAGCGTTGAAGGACAGTATGGCACAGATACGCAGTATTTT
CDR3aa: CSVEGQYGTDTQYF

d_gene: TRBD2
abundance: few
j_gene: TRBJ2-1
v_gene: TRBV24-1
CDR3nt: TGTGCCACCAGTGACCGGGGACTAGCGGGAGTCTATGAGCAGTTCTTC
CDR3aa: CATSDRGLAGVYEQFF

d_gene: -
abundance: -
j_gene: TRBJ2-1
v_gene: TRBV9
CDR3nt: TGTGCCAGCAGCGTAGGGCAGGCCCCCGAGCAGTTCTTC
CDR3aa: CASSVGQAPEQFF

d_gene: TRBD1
abundance: -
j_gene: TRBJ1-1
v_gene: TRBV7-9
CDR3nt: TGTGCCAGCAGCTTAGACAGGGGGGTAATAGGTACTGAAGCTTTCTTT
CDR3aa: CASSLDRGVIGTEAFF

d_gene: -
abundance: -
j_gene: TRBJ1-1
v_gene: TRBV3-1/TRBV3-2
CDR3nt: TGTGCCAGCAGCCGCTCCGAGGGCACTGAAGCTTTCTTT
CDR3aa: CASSRSEGTEAFF

d_gene: -
abundance: -
j_gene: TRBJ1-4
v_gene: TRBV15
CDR3nt: TGTGCCACCAGCAGAGATATCGGCCAGGAACGTAATGAAAAACTGTTTTTT
CDR3aa: CATSRDIGQERNEKLFF

d_gene: -
abundance: -
j_gene: TRBJ2-1
v_gene: TRBV7-9
CDR3nt: TGTGCCAGCACCTCACAGGGTCATGAGCAGTTCTTC
CDR3aa: CASTSQGHEQFF

d_gene: -
abundance: -
j_gene: TRBJ2-7
v_gene: TRBV6-5
CDR3nt: TGTGCCAGCAGTCCAGGGATCTACGAGCAGTACTTC
CDR3aa: CASSPGIYEQYF

d_gene: TRBD2
abundance: -
j_gene: TRBJ2-5
v_gene: TRBV19
CDR3nt: TGTGCCAGTAGTATTACGGGGGGTGAGCAGACCCAGTACTTC
CDR3aa: CASSITGGEQTQYF

d_gene: -
abundance: -
j_gene: TRBJ1-1
v_gene: TRBV7-9
CDR3nt: TGTGCCAGCACGGCAGCGTCTAACACTGAAGCTTTCTTT
CDR3aa: CASTAASNTEAFF

d_gene: TRBD1
abundance: -
j_gene: TRBJ1-1
v_gene: TRBV28
CDR3nt: TGTGCCAGCAGTTTCCTCCGGACAGGGGAAACTGAAGCTTTCTTT
CDR3aa: CASSFLRTGETEAFF

d_gene: -
abundance: -
j_gene: TRBJ1-1
v_gene: TRBV27
CDR3nt: TGTGCCAGCAGTTTCCGAGTCACAGCAGACACTGAAGCTTTCTTT
CDR3aa: CASSFRVTADTEAFF